The T cell receptor (beta chain) described here comes from a study of blood T cell repertoires in COVID-19. Study information: PBMCs, B-cell-depleted T cells, or T cells provided the cDNA or gDNA that made up the material.

The V segment lost 6 bases and the J segment 3 bases; nucleotides outside the gene matches: 6. Per germline, CDR1 SGHRS and CDR2 YFSETQ. CDR3 size: 14 residues. As originally analysed: Quantification of nucleated cells was approximated via reference gene primer amplification. Clones were read by immunoSEQ multiplex PCR, and TCRdb kept only the in-frame ones, dropping some. The V and J calls and clone size were taken over from that table, and D and trimming were inferred from the DNA. The sample consists of some 76,000 clones, 70% to 90% of them appearing once. Sequencing used peripheral blood. The chain couples TRBV5-1 to TRBJ2-5; 9 nucleotides match TRBD2. The sequence was collected from an elderly man in a cohort sampled during active COVID-19. CDR3 DNA: TGCGCCAGCACACTAGCGGGCCCCAAAGAGACCCAGTACTTC. Translating gives CASTLAGPKETQYF.